The 10 T cell receptor beta chains below come from one sample, sequenced in a study of blood T cell repertoires in COVID-19. Libraries were prepared by immunoSEQ multiplex PCR; TCRdb keeps only in-frame clonotypes and omits some of them. The sample contains roughly 100,000 clones, 75% to 90% of which appear only once. Sample: peripheral blood. The receptors here all came from a man in his fifties or sixties with acute or convalescent COVID-19.

V is TRBV28 and J is TRBJ2-3; 8 bases are shared with TRBD1. CDR3 length: 13 residues. The J segment lost 7 bases and the V segment lost 4 bases, leaving 4 bases of the junction unmatched. Looked up from germline, CDR1 is MDHEN and CDR2 is SYDVKM. CDR3 sequence reads: CASSYGQGNTQYF. CDR3 nucleotides: TGTGCCAGCAGTTACGGACAGGGCAATACGCAGTATTTT. Combining the CDR3 with reference TRBV28 and TRBJ2-3 gives the whole variable domain DVKVTQSSRYLVKRTGEKVFLECVQDMDHENMFWYRQDPGLGLRLIYFSYDVKMKEKGDIPEGYSVSREKKERFSLILESASTNQTSMYLCASSYGQGNTQYFGPGTRLTVL.

This chain joins TRBV29-1 and TRBJ1-1; D is unclear. Germline CDR1 SQVTM, CDR2 ANQGSEA. The V end was cut by 6 bases, the J end by 5 bases, with 13 bases between. The CDR3 length is 12 residues. The CDR3 protein is CSVSEGSTEAFF. Written as DNA, the CDR3 is TGCAGCGTCAGTGAAGGGAGTACTGAAGCTTTCTTT.

This clone has a handful of counts. The chain uses TRBV19 and TRBJ2-1; D may be TRBD2 (6 bases). From germline, CDR1 is LNHDA and CDR2 SQIVND (reference sequence). Trimming took off 3 bases at V and 7 bases at J, with 7 bases between the two ends. This CDR3 contains 12 residues. CDR3 amino acids: CASSIGGNEQFF. As DNA, the CDR3 is TGTGCCAGTAGTATTGGGGGGAATGAGCAGTTCTTC.

This clone was observed once. The genes are TRBV7-2 and TRBJ2-2, with D perhaps TRBD2 (6 bases). Germline lookup yields CDR1 SGHTA and CDR2 FQGNSA. V gave up 5 bases and J gave up 6 bases, with 10 bases separating them. The CDR3 length is 13 residues. The CDR3 loop reads CASSPTGAGELFF. CDR3 sequence (DNA): TGTGCCAGCAGCCCCACGGGAGCCGGGGAGCTGTTTTTT.

The J gene is TRBJ2-7, the V gene TRBV2; weak D call: TRBD2 (6 bases). There are 14 residues in the CDR3. V lost 3 bases and J lost 2, with 11 bases in between. Germline CDR1 SNHLY, CDR2 FYNNEI. The CDR3 DNA reads TGTGCCAGCAGTGACCCCGGGGGTCCCTACGAGCAGTACTTC. It encodes CASSDPGGPYEQYF.

V is TRBV7-9 and J is TRBJ2-1; D is unclear. Germline CDR1 is SEHNR and CDR2 is FQNEAQ (reference sequence). V dropped 2 bases and J dropped 4 bases, with 12 bases sitting between them. There are 15 residues in the CDR3. As DNA, the CDR3 is TGTGCCAGCAGCTTAACAAGGAGAGAGTACAATGAGCAGTTCTTC. It translates to CASSLTRREYNEQFF.

The chain is built from TRBV9 and TRBJ2-1, with 14 bases aligning to TRBD2. J lost 6 bases, V lost 3 bases, and 2 bases had no gene match. Germline-derived CDR1 and CDR2 are SGDLS and YYNGEE. The CDR3 runs 15 residues. CDR3 residues: CASSGGLAGGNEQFF. DNA of the CDR3: TGTGCCAGCAGCGGAGGACTAGCGGGAGGCAATGAGCAGTTCTTC.

The chain uses TRBV30 and TRBJ2-5, with a possible D match to TRBD1 (5 bases). Germline CDR1 GTSNPN, CDR2 SVGIG (reference sequence). V gave up 0 bases and J gave up 4 bases, with 12 bases separating them. CDR3 length equals 14 residues. The CDR3 DNA is TGTGCCTGGAGTGTACCAAAGGGGATAGAGACCCAGTACTTC. Translating it yields CAWSVPKGIETQYF.

V is TRBV4-1 and J is TRBJ1-6; no clear D gene. The V end lost 4 bases, the J end lost 0 bases, and 7 bases lay between the germline ends. This CDR3 is built from 15 residues. Germline values: CDR1 MGHRA, CDR2 YSYEKL. The CDR3 protein is CASSPTGSYNSPLHF. CDR3 DNA: TGCGCCAGCAGCCCCACGGGCTCCTATAATTCACCCCTCCACTTT.

V gene TRBV19 combines with J gene TRBJ2-1, with 8 bases fitting TRBD2. This CDR3 contains 20 residues. CDR1 is LNHDA, CDR2 SQIVND, per germline (reference sequence). With V trimmed by 2 bases and J by 6 bases, 21 bases remained unmatched. This CDR3 is CASSIKSARGSGASFNEQFF. The CDR3 nucleotides are TGTGCCAGTAGTATAAAATCCGCAAGGGGTAGCGGGGCCTCTTTCAATGAGCAGTTCTTC.